These 8 T cell receptor beta chains were sequenced from one sample in a study of cytomegalovirus exposure and HLA in healthy donors. The primer mix had 60 Vbeta and 13 Jbeta primers. Assay: immunoSEQ multiplex PCR; the TCRdb copy retains only in-frame clones and omits some. This sample carries 200,000 or so clones, almost 80% of them seen once, and the ten largest clones take 3.5% to 4%. Sequencing was carried out using PBMCs. These receptors were collected from a male donor in good health and CMV-seronegative.

Of note for this clone: In the same sample, other DNA sequences code for this CDR3. V is TRBV19 and J is TRBJ2-3; 9 bases line up with TRBD2. The CDR3 extends over 15 amino acids. CDR1 and CDR2 from the germline V gene are LNHDA and SQIVND (reference sequence). The J segment lost 1 base and the V segment lost 5 bases, leaving 4 bases of the junction unmatched. CDR3 in amino acids: CASSPWTSGTDTQYF. The CDR3 bases are TGTGCCAGTAGTCCCTGGACTAGCGGCACAGATACGCAGTATTTT.

The chain recombines TRBV27 with TRBJ2-7, with D hard to call. CDR1 is MNHEY and CDR2 is SMNVEV in the germline V gene (reference sequence). V was clipped by 5 bases and J by 2 bases, with 10 bases between them. The CDR3 is 13 amino acids. DNA of the CDR3: TGTGCCAGCAGTCGCGGCGCGACCTACGAGCAGTACTTC. This encodes CASSRGATYEQYF.

The rearrangement links TRBV6-4 to TRBJ2-1; maybe TRBD1 (5 bases). Trimming took 4 bases from V and 0 from J, leaving 7 bases between them. Per the germline V gene, CDR1 is MRHNA and CDR2 is SNTAGT. The CDR3 consists of 14 residues. The CDR3 DNA reads TGTGCCAGCAGTGTCACAGGCTCCTACAATGAGCAGTTCTTC. It yields the protein CASSVTGSYNEQFF.

The chain couples TRBV28 to TRBJ1-4; D uncertain. The length of the CDR3 is 14 residues. Germline values: CDR1 MDHEN, CDR2 SYDVKM. V shed 4 bases and J shed 0 bases, with 6 bases lying between them. CDR3 nucleotide sequence: TGTGCCAGCAGTTCCCCGGCAACTAATGAAAAACTGTTTTTT. This encodes CASSSPATNEKLFF.

V gene TRBV6-5 combines with J gene TRBJ1-1, with 8 bases that match TRBD1. CDR1 and CDR2 from the germline V gene are MNHEY and SVGAGI. The V segment lost 7 bases and the J segment 5 bases; nucleotides outside the gene matches: 9. This CDR3 region has 14 residues. Here the CDR3 reads CASTSPGGGTEAFF. For the CDR3, the DNA is TGTGCCAGCACTTCCCCAGGGGGCGGGACTGAAGCTTTCTTT.

This chain links TRBV5-6 with TRBJ2-1; 11 bases align to TRBD2. Germline loops: CDR1 SGHDT, CDR2 YYEEEE. The CDR3 consists of 15 residues. The J segment lost 7 bases and the V segment lost 3 bases, leaving 6 bases of the junction unmatched. DNA for the CDR3: TGTGCCAGCAGCTCATTTAGCGGGAGGGCGAATGAGCAGTTCTTC. It encodes CASSSFSGRANEQFF.

The chain links TRBV28 to TRBJ2-5; 8 bases are shared with TRBD1. Germline-derived CDR1 and CDR2 are MDHEN and SYDVKM. J was trimmed by 2 bases and V by 7 bases; bases with no gene match: 3. This CDR3 region has 13 residues. CDR3 sequence (DNA): TGTGCCAGCATCCACAGGGGGCAAGAGACCCAGTACTTC. It yields the protein CASIHRGQETQYF.

V is TRBV6-6 and J is TRBJ2-7; the D gene is possibly TRBD1 (5 bases). V was cut by 5 bases and J by 7 bases, with 18 bases left in between. The CDR3 has 14 residues. Germline assignment: CDR1 MNHNY and CDR2 SVGAGI (reference sequence). The CDR3 bases are TGTGCCAGCAGTCCCCCCCCAGGGCTTATAGAGCAGTACTTC. It codes for CASSPPPGLIEQYF.